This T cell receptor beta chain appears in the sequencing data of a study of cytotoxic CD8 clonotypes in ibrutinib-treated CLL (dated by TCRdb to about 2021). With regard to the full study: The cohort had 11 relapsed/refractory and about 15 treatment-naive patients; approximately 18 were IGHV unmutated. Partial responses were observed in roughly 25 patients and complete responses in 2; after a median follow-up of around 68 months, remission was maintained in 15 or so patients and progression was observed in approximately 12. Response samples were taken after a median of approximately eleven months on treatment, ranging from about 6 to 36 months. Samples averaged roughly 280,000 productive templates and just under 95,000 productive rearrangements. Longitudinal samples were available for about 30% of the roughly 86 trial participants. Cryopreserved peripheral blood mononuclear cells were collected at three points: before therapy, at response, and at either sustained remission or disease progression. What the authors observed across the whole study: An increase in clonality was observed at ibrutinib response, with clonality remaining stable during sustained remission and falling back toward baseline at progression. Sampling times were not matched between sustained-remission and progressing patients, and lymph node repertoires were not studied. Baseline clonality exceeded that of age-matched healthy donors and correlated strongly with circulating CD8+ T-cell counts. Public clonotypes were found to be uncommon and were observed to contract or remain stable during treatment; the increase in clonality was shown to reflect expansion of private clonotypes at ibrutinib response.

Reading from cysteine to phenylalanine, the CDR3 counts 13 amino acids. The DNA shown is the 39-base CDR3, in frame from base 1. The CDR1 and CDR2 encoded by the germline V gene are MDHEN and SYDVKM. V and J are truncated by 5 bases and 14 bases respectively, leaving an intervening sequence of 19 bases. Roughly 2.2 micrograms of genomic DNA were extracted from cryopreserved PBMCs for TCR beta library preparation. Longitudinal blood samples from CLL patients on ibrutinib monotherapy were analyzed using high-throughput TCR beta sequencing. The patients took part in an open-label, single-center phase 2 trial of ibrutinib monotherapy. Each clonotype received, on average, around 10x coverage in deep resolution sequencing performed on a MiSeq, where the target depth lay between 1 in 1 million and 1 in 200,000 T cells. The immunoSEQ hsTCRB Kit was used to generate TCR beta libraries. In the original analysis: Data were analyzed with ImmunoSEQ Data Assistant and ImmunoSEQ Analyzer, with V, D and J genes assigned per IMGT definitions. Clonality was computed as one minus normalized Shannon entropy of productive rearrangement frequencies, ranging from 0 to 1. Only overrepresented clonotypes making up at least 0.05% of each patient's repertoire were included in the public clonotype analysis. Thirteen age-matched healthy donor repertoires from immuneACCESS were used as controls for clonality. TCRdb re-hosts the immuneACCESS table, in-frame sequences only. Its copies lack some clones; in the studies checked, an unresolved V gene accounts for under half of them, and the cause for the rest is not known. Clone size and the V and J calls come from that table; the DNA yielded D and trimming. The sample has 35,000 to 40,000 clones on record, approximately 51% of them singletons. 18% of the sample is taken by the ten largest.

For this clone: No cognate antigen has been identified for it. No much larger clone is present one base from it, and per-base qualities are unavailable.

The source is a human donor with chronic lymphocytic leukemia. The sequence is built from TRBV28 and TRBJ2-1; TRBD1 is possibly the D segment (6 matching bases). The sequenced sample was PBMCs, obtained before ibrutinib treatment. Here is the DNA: TGTGCCAGCAGTCCTCACTCGGACAGTTTTAAGTTCTTC. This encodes CASSPHSDSFKFF.